This entry is about one T cell receptor (beta chain). This sample is drawn from a study of blood T cell repertoires in COVID-19. Looking at the study overall: The origin of the acute and convalescent COVID-19 samples was the United States, Italy and Spain.

Per the original data handling: Using reference gene primer amplification, nucleated cell counts were estimated. Repertoires were generated with immunoSEQ multiplex PCR, while TCRdb's copy carries only in-frame clones and drops some. V and J calls and clone size are those listed in that table; D and trimming were worked out from the DNA. This table has about 200,000 clones, around 82% appearing once. The germline V gene encodes CDR1 LNHDA and CDR2 SQIVND (reference sequence). V lost 4 bases, J lost 7 bases, and 3 bases stayed unmatched. This CDR3 is 14 amino acids long. This receptor was taken from a woman aged 50 to 60 who had been exposed to COVID-19. The sequenced sample consisted of PBMCs or T cells enriched from blood (not recorded which). The V call is TRBV19, the J call TRBJ2-2; TRBD1 aligns across 10 bases. CDR3 in DNA: TGTGCCAGTAGTAAGGGACAGGGGCTCGGGGAGCTGTTTTTT. It translates to CASSKGQGLGELFF.